This TCR beta chain was obtained from a study of CD8 T cells in ankylosing spondylitis. Findings of the study overall: Seven or eight highly homologous variants formed a TCR beta motif that appeared characteristic of ankylosing spondylitis blood. Clones linked to disease, bearing a CD8+ phenotype, were relatively rare in peripheral blood.

5'-RACE, quantitative and with molecular barcodes, yielded the TCR beta libraries. A single record per CDR3 protein comes from TCRdb applying MiXCR to the 5' RACE reads. This table holds a few hundred thousand distinct CDR3 sequences, around 20% found once. The CDR3 spans 13 residues. Trimming removed 5 bases at V and 8 bases at J, with 18 bases between. Germline V lookup: CDR1 GTSNPN, CDR2 SVGIG (reference sequence). With regard to this clonotype: The antigen is unknown.

This TCR was sampled from a male donor with ankylosing spondylitis or in good health (not recorded which). Sequenced material: blood, either unsorted or a sorted T cell fraction (not recorded which). This chain links TRBV30 with TRBJ1-2, with a tentative D call TRBD1 (5 bases). CDR3 loop: CAWWTWGPQGYTF. The DNA for the CDR3 is TGTGCCTGGTGGACGTGGGGCCCTCAGGGCTACACCTTC.